The clone carrying this TCR beta chain showed up just a few times. The record originates from a study of cytomegalovirus exposure and HLA in healthy donors. 60 Vbeta and 13 Jbeta primers were used in PCR. Produced via immunoSEQ multiplex PCR; TCRdb's table is partial and in-frame only. The sample includes roughly 130,000 clones, 80% of them seen just once. There are 12 residues in the CDR3. V gave up 6 bases and J gave up 6 bases; unmatched junction bases: 4. Germline CDR1 reads MDHEN; CDR2 reads SYDVKM. The sequenced sample consisted of PBMCs. This sequence joins TRBV28 and TRBJ2-7; TRBD2 aligns across 8 bases. The clonotype comes from a man aged 40-49 years in good health and CMV-seronegative. The CDR3 loop reads CASREAGGEQYF. CDR3 DNA sequence: TGTGCCAGCAGGGAGGCGGGAGGCGAGCAGTACTTC.